This TCR beta chain was sequenced for a study of T cell clonotyping in hematopoietic cell transplantation. A word on this clone: What it binds is not known.

Data came from immunoSEQ multiplex PCR; TCRdb stores just in-frame clones and leaves some out. The sample has about 4,400 clones, about 20% seen once. Study observations and caveats: Higher Inverse Simpson Index values in graft donor and pretransplant recipient predicted broader posttransplant TCR diversity. At the given depth, recipient repertoires were over 95% de novo clonotypes.

V dropped 6 bases and J dropped 6 bases, with 14 bases sitting between them. The CDR3 spans 12 residues. The V gene's germline CDR1 is SQVTM and CDR2 ANQGSEA. The sample consisted of PBMCs, taken 180 days after allogeneic stem cell transplant. This TCR derives from a young adult male patient who had an allogeneic stem cell transplant, so the T cells may come from the graft donor. Some clones in this sample may be carry-over from other donors' samples. This rearrangement joins TRBV29-1 to TRBJ1-2; D is unclear. The chain's CDR3 is CSVADLRNGYTF. Written as DNA, the CDR3 is TGCAGCGTCGCTGACCTTCGGAATGGCTACACCTTC.